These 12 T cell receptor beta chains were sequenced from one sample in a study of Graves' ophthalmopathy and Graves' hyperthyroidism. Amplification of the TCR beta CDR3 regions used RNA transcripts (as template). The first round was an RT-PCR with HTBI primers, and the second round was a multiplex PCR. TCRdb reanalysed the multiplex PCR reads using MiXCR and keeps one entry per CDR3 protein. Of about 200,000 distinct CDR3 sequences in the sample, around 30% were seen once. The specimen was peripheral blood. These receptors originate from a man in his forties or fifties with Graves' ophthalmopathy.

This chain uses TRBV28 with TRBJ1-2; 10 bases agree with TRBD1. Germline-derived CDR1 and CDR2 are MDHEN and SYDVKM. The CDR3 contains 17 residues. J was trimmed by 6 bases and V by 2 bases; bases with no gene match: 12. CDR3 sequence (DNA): TGTGCCAGCAGTTTAGTGGGGTTGTGGGACAGGGGAGATGGCTACACCTTC. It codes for CASSLVGLWDRGDGYTF.

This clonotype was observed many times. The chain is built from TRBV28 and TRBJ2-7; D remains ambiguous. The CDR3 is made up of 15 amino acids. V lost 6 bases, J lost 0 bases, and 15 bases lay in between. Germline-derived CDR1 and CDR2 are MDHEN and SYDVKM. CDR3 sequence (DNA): TGTGCCAGCAGCCCTATGGCTTTTAGCTCCTACGAGCAGTACTTC. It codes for CASSPMAFSSYEQYF.

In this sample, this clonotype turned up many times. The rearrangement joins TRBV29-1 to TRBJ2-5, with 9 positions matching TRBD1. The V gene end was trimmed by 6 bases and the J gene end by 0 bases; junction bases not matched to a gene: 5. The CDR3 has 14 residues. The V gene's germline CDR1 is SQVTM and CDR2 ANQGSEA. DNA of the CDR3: TGCAGCGTCGCGGGACAGGGAAACCAAGAGACCCAGTACTTC. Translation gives CSVAGQGNQETQYF.

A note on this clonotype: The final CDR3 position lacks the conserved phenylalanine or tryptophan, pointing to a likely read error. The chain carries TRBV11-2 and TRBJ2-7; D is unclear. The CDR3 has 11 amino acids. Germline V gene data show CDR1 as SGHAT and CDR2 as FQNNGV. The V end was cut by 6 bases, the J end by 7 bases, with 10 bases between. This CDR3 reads CASSTVEEQYL. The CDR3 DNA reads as TGTGCCAGCAGTACGGTGGAAGAGCAGTACCTC.

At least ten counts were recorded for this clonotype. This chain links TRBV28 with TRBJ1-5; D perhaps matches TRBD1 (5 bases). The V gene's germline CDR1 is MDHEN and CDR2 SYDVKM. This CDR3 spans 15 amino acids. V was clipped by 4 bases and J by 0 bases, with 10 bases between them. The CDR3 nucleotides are TGTGCCAGCAGTTGGGGGTCCAATAGCAATCAGCCCCAGCATTTT. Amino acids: CASSWGSNSNQPQHF.

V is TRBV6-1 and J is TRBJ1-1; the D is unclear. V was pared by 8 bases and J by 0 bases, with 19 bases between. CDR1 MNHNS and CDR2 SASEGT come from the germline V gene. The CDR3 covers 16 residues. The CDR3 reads CASSGPHRGVNTEAFF. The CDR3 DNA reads TGTGCCAGCTCCGGACCTCATCGTGGGGTGAACACTGAAGCTTTCTTT.

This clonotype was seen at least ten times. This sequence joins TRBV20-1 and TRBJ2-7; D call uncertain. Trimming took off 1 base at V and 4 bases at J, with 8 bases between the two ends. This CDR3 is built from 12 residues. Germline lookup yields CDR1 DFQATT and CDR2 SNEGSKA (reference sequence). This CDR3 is CSARASTYEQYF. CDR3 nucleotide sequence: TGCAGTGCTAGAGCCTCTACATACGAGCAGTACTTC.

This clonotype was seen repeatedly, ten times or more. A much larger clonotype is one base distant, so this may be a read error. CDR3 loop: CASSYSGVSAGELFF. In DNA form, the CDR3 reads TGTGCCAGCAGTTATTCCGGTGTTAGTGCCGGGGAGCTGTTTTTT. The chain links TRBV6-2 or TRBV6-3 to TRBJ2-2; D gene ambiguous. Germline lookup yields CDR1 MNHEY and CDR2 SVGEGT. Trimming left V 3 bases short and J 6 bases short, with 14 bases between. The CDR3 runs to 15 residues.

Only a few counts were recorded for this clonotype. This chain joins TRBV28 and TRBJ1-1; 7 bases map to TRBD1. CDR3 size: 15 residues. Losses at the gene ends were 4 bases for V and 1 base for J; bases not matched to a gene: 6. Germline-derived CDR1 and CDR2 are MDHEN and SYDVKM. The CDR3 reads CASSSYGTENTEAFF. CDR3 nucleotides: TGTGCCAGCAGTTCGTACGGGACAGAGAACACTGAAGCTTTCTTT.

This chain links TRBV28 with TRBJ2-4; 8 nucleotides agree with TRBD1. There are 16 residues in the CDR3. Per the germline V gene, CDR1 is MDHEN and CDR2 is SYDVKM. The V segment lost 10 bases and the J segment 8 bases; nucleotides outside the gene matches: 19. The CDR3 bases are TGTGCCATTCAACAAGTGGATCGAACAGGGGGGCACATTCAGTACTTC. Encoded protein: CAIQQVDRTGGHIQYF.

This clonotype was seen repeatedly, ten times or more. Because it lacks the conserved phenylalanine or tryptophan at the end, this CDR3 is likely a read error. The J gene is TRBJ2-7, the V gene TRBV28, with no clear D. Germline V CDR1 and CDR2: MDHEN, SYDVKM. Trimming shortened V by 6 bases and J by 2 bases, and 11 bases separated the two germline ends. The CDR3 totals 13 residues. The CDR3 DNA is TGTGCCAGCAGCCCGGGCGGAGCCTACGAGCAGTACCTC. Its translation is CASSPGGAYEQYL.

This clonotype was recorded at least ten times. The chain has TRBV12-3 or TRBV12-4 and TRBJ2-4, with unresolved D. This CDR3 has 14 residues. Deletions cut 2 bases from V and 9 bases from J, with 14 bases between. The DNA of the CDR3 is TGTGCCAGCAGTTTAACAAGCGAAAGAGGCATTCAGTACTTC. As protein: CASSLTSERGIQYF.